This T cell receptor beta chain stems from a study of blood T cell repertoires in COVID-19. Study information: Sites across the United States, Italy and Spain contributed samples from acute and convalescent COVID-19. The cDNA or gDNA used as material had been derived from T cells, B-cell-depleted T cells, or PBMCs.

Trimming removed 3 bases at V and 1 base at J, with 7 bases between. This CDR3 comprises 14 residues. Per germline, CDR1 MDHEN and CDR2 SYDVKM. Per the original methods: How many nucleated cells were present was estimated from reference gene primer amplification. Some clones are missing from TCRdb's copy, which holds only in-frame ones; the method was immunoSEQ multiplex PCR. V, J and clone size reflect that table, while D and trimming were determined from the DNA. The table has about 47,000 clones, 65% to 85% seen once. The chain recombines TRBV28 with TRBJ2-1; D call uncertain. The origin of this receptor is a man aged 45-60 years with acute or convalescent COVID-19. The sequenced sample was peripheral blood. The CDR3 sequence: CASSFPPSYNEQFF. The CDR3 bases are TGTGCCAGCAGTTTCCCTCCTTCCTACAATGAGCAGTTCTTC.